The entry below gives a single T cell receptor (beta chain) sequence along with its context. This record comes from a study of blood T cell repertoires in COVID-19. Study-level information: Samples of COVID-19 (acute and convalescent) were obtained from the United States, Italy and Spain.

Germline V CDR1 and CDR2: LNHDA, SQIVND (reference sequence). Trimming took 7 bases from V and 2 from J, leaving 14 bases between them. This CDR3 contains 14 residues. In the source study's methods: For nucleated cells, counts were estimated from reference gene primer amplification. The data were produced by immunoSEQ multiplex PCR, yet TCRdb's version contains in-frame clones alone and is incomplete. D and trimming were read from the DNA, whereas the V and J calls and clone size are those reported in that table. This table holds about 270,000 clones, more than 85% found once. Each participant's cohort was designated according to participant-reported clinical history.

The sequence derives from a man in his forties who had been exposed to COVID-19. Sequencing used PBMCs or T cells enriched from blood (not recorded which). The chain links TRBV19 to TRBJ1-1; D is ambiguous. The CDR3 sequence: CASTTTEINTEAFF. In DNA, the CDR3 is TGTGCCAGTACCACCACAGAGATCAACACTGAAGCTTTCTTT.